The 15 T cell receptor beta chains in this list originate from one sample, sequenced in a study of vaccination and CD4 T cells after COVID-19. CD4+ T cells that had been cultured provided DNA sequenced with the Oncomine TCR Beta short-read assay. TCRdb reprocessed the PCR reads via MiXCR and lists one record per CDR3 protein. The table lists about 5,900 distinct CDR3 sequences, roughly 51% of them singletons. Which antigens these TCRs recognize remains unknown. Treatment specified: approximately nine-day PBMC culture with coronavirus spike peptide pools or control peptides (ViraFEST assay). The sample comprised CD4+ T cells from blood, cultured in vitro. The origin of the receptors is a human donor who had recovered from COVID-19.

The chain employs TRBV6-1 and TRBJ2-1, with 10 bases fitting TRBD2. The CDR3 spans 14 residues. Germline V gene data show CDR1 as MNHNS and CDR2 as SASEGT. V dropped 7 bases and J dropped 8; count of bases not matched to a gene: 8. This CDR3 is CASKGLAGAHEQFF. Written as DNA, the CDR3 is TGTGCCAGCAAAGGCCTAGCGGGAGCCCATGAGCAGTTCTTC.

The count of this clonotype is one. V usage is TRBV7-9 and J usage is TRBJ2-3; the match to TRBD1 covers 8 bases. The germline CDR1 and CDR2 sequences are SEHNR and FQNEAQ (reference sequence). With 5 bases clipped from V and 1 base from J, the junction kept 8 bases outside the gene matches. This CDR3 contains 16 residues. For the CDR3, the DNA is TGTGCCAGCAGCCCCCCAGGGGGCCTAGGCACAGATACGCAGTATTTT. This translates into CASSPPGGLGTDTQYF.

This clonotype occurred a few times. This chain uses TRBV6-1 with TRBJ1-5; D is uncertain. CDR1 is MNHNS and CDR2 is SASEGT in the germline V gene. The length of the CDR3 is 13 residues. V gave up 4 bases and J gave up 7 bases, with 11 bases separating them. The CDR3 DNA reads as TGTGCCAGCAGTGCCATTAAGCACCAGCCCCAGCATTTT. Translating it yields CASSAIKHQPQHF.

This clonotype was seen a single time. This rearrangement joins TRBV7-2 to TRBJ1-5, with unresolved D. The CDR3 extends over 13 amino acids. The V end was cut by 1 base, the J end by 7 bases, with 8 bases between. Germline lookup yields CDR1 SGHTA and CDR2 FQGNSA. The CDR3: CASSLEGIQPQHF. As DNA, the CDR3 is TGTGCCAGCAGCTTAGAAGGCATCCAGCCCCAGCATTTT. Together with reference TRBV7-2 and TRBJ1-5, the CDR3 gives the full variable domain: GAGVSQSPSNKVTEKGKDVELRCDPISGHTALYWYRQSLGQGLEFLIYFQGNSAPDKSGLPSDRFSAERTGGSVSTLTIQRTQQEDSAVYLCASSLEGIQPQHFGDGTRLSIL.

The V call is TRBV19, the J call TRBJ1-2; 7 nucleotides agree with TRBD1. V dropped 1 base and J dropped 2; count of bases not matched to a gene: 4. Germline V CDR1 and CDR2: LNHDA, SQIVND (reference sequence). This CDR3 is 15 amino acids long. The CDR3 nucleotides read TGTGCCAGTAGTATAGGCCAGGGGGGGAACTATGGCTACACCTTC. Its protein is CASSIGQGGNYGYTF. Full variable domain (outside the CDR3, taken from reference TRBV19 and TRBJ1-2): DGGITQSPKYLFRKEGQNVTLSCEQNLNHDAMYWYRQDPGQGLRLIYYSQIVNDFQKGDIAEGYSVSREKKESFPLTVTSAQKNPTAFYLCASSIGQGGNYGYTFGSGTRLTVV.

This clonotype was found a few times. The CDR3 reads CASSNTNRVRTDTQYF. Written as DNA, the CDR3 is TGTGCCAGCAGTAACACCAACAGGGTGCGGACAGATACGCAGTATTTT. The V and J genes are TRBV27 and TRBJ2-3, with D maybe TRBD1 (6 bases). With 5 bases removed from V and 3 bases from J, the gap between germline ends came to 18 bases. The germline V gene has CDR1 MNHEY and CDR2 SMNVEV (reference sequence). The CDR3 sequence is 16 residues long.

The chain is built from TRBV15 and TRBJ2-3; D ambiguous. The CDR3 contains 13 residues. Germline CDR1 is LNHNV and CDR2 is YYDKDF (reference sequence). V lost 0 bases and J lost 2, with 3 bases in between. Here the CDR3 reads CATSRDPTDTQYF. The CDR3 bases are TGTGCCACCAGCAGAGACCCCACAGATACGCAGTATTTT.

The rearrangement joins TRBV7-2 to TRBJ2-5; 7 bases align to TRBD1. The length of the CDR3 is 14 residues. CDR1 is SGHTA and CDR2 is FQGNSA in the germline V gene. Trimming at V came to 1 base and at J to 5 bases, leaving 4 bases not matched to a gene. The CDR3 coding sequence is TGTGCCAGCAGCTTAGAGGGGGCTCGGGAGACCCAGTACTTC. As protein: CASSLEGARETQYF. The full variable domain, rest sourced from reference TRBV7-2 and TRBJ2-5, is GAGVSQSPSNKVTEKGKDVELRCDPISGHTALYWYRQSLGQGLEFLIYFQGNSAPDKSGLPSDRFSAERTGGSVSTLTIQRTQQEDSAVYLCASSLEGARETQYFGPGTRLLVL.

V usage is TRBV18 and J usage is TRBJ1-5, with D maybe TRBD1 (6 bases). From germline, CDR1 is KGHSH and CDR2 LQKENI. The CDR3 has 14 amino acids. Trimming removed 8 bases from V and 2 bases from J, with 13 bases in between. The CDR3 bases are TGTGCCAGCCCCGCAGGGGTAGGCAATCAGCCCCAGCATTTT. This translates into CASPAGVGNQPQHF. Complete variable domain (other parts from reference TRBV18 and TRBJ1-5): NAGVMQNPRHLVRRRGQEARLRCSPMKGHSHVYWYRQLPEEGLKFMVYLQKENIIDESGMPKERFSAEFPKEGPSILRIQQVVRGDSAAYFCASPAGVGNQPQHFGDGTRLSIL.

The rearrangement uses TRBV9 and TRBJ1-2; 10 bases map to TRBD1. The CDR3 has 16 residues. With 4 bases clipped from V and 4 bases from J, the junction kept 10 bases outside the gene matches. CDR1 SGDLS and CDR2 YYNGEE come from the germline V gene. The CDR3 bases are TGTGCCAGCAGCCCTCGTGGGACAGGGGTGGGCTATGGCTACACCTTC. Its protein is CASSPRGTGVGYGYTF.

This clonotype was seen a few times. CDR3 nucleotide sequence: TGTGCCTGGAACCGACAGACGGCCTTGGAAGCTTTCTTT. Protein product: CAWNRQTALEAFF. The V call is TRBV30, the J call TRBJ1-1, with a weak D call TRBD1 (5 bases). CDR3 size: 13 residues. Germline V gives CDR1 GTSNPN, CDR2 SVGIG (reference sequence). The V end was cut by 4 bases, the J end by 8 bases, with 17 bases between. Full variable domain (remainder filled in from reference TRBV30 and TRBJ1-1): SQTIHQWPATLVQPVGSPLSLECTVEGTSNPNLYWYRQAAGRGLQLLFYSVGIGQISSEVPQNLSASRPQDRQFILSSKKLLLSDSGFYLCAWNRQTALEAFFGQGTRLTVV.

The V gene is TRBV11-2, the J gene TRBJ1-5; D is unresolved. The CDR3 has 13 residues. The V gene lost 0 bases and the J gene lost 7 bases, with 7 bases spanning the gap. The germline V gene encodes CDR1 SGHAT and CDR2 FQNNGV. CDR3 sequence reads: CASSLEEGQPQHF. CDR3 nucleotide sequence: TGTGCCAGCAGCTTAGAGGAGGGACAGCCCCAGCATTTT.

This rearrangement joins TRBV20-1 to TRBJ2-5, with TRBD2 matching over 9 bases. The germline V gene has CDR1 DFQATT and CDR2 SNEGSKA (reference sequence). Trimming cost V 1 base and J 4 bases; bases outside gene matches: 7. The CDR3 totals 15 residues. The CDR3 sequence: CSARVAGAPRETQYF. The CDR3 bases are TGCAGTGCTAGAGTAGCGGGGGCCCCCAGAGAGACCCAGTACTTC.

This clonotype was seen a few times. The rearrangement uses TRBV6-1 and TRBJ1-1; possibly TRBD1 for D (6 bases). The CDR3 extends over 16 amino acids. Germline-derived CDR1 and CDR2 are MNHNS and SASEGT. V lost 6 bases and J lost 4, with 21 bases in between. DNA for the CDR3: TGTGCCAGCAGCGGGGGGGCTATGAGTGGAGGCACTGAAGCTTTCTTT. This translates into CASSGGAMSGGTEAFF.

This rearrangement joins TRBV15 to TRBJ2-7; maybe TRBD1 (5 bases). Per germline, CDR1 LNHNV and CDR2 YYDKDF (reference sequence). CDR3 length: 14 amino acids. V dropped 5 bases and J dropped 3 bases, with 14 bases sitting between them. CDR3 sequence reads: CATSGPDGHYEQYF. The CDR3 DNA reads TGTGCCACCAGCGGTCCAGACGGACACTACGAGCAGTACTTC.